The rows below give T cell receptor beta chains drawn from one sample of a study of persistence of HIV-infected CD4 T cells. Antigens of these TCRs are unknown. The method was immunoSEQ multiplex PCR; TCRdb's version includes in-frame clones alone and lacks a portion of them. The sample holds about 36,000 clones, more than 75% seen once. Sequencing used cultured CD4+ T cells from PBMCs, obtained from a patient who received antiretroviral therapy. The source is an adult with HIV. The donor label of this sample is uncertain. Each CDR3 is given with its conserved first and last residue. Fields, in order: J gene, V gene, clone size, D gene, CDR3 protein, CDR3 DNA. A D gene is named only where the DNA matches it firmly. Only part of the rows carry a size: once, few, many, or a class if the clone is expanded.

>TRBJ2-3|TRBV14|-|TRBD1
CASSPKLQGLSTDTQYF
TGTGCCAGCAGCCCTAAGCTACAGGGGCTGAGCACAGATACGCAGTATTTT
>TRBJ1-1|TRBV18|-|-
CASSPSLDHTEAFF
TGTGCCAGCTCACCTTCTCTCGATCACACTGAAGCTTTCTTT
>TRBJ2-6|TRBV28|-|-
CASSSTVVSGANVLTF
TGTGCCAGCAGTTCGACCGTGGTATCTGGGGCCAACGTCCTGACTTTC
>TRBJ1-1|TRBV18|-|-
CASSPSSTRRNTEAFF
TGTGCCAGCTCACCCTCGTCGACGAGGAGAAACACTGAAGCTTTCTTT
>TRBJ1-6|TRBV27|-|TRBD1
CASSLRTGDPSYNSPLHF
TGTGCCAGCAGTTTAAGGACAGGGGACCCATCGTATAATTCACCCCTCCACTTT
>TRBJ2-2|TRBV7-9|-|-
CASSLNGGELFF
TGTGCCAGCAGCTTAAACGGGGGGGAGCTGTTTTTT
>TRBJ2-7|TRBV6-6|-|TRBD2
CASSDPERGASYEQYF
TGTGCCAGCAGCGATCCTGAGCGGGGGGCCTCCTACGAGCAGTACTTC
>TRBJ2-2|TRBV5-8|once|-
CASSLARELFF
TGTGCCAGCAGCTTGGCGCGAGAGCTGTTTTTT
>TRBJ1-4|TRBV5-1|-|TRBD1
CASSPRTGANEKLFF
TGCGCCAGCAGCCCGAGGACAGGGGCTAATGAAAAACTGTTTTTT
>TRBJ2-5|TRBV10-2|-|TRBD2
CASSEADREGQETQYF
TGCGCCAGCAGTGAGGCCGATAGGGAGGGTCAAGAGACCCAGTACTTC
>TRBJ2-4|TRBV28|-|-
CASSPGSGVLDIQYF
TGTGCCAGCAGTCCCGGCAGCGGAGTCTTAGACATTCAGTACTTC
>TRBJ2-4|TRBV7-9|once|-
CASSLTAGSGKNIQYF
TGTGCCAGCAGCTTAACGGCGGGGTCAGGCAAAAACATTCAGTACTTC
>TRBJ1-2|TRBV20-1|-|-
CSADSNYGYTF
TGCAGTGCCGATTCTAACTATGGCTACACCTTC
>TRBJ2-3|TRBV20-1|-|-
CSASIGRGQDTQYF
TGCAGTGCTAGTATTGGGAGAGGGCAAGATACGCAGTATTTT
>TRBJ1-3|TRBV7-3|few|-
CASSLTGGNSGNTIYF
TGTGCCAGCAGCTTAACGGGCGGGAACTCTGGAAACACCATATATTTT
>TRBJ1-1|TRBV5-4|-|-
CASSLGGASEAFF
TGTGCCAGCAGCTTGGGGGGGGCTTCTGAAGCTTTCTTT
>TRBJ2-3|TRBV7-3|-|TRBD1
CASSRNRGQDTQYF
TGTGCCAGCAGTAGAAACAGGGGGCAAGATACGCAGTATTTT
>TRBJ1-5|TRBV28|-|TRBD1
CASSLYWTGETYSNQPQHF
TGTGCCAGCAGTTTATACTGGACAGGGGAGACCTATAGCAATCAGCCCCAGCATTTT
>TRBJ1-4|TRBV2|-|TRBD1
CASSGDRGFKEKLFF
TGTGCCAGCAGTGGAGACAGGGGTTTTAAGGAAAAACTGTTTTTT
>TRBJ1-5|TRBV15|-|TRBD1
CATSRGAGGGGNQPQHF
TGTGCCACCAGCAGGGGGGCAGGGGGTGGCGGCAATCAGCCCCAGCATTTT
>TRBJ1-2|TRBV5-4|-|-
CASSPVPAYGYTF
TGTGCCAGCAGCCCTGTGCCCGCCTATGGCTACACCTTC
>TRBJ1-1|TRBV11-1|-|-
CASSPRGVGNTEAFF
TGTGCCAGCAGCCCGAGGGGGGTGGGGAACACTGAAGCTTTCTTT
>TRBJ1-4|TRBV30|-|-
CAWSTSGYGKLFF
TGTGCCTGGAGTACATCAGGGTATGGAAAACTGTTTTTT
>TRBJ2-2|TRBV7-2|-|-
CASSLYGVEAGELFF
TGTGCCAGCAGCTTATACGGGGTAGAGGCCGGGGAGCTGTTTTTT
>TRBJ1-3|TRBV3-1/TRBV3-2|-|-
CASSQGQRGSGNTIYF
TGTGCCAGCAGCCAAGGGCAGCGGGGGTCTGGAAACACCATATATTTT
>TRBJ2-1|TRBV7-8|-|-
CASSLPGARDEQFF
TGTGCCAGCAGCTTACCGGGGGCGAGGGATGAGCAGTTCTTC